A selection of T cell receptor beta chains follows, all from one sample in a study of T cell responses to AZD1222 COVID-19 vaccine. Here immunoSEQ multiplex PCR was the method, and the copy in TCRdb shows in-frame clones only, minus some. The sample has 130,000 or so clones, 90% seen once. Sequencing was performed on peripheral blood, taken on day 0 of AZD1222 vaccination. The source of these receptors is an adult in good health. Each CDR3 is given with its conserved first and last residue. Each record gives: J gene, clone size, V gene, D gene, CDR3 protein, CDR3 DNA. D genes are given only for firm matches. Size is stated for part of the rows, as once, few or many counts, or as a class when the clone is expanded.

J: TRBJ2-5; size: NA; V: TRBV5-4; D: NA; CDR3: CASSLIHQETQYF; DNA: TGTGCCAGCAGCCTTATCCACCAAGAGACCCAGTACTTC
J: TRBJ1-1; size: NA; V: TRBV14; D: NA; CDR3: CASSHKPAGLGSTEAFF; DNA: TGTGCCAGCAGCCATAAACCGGCGGGACTAGGGAGCACTGAAGCTTTCTTT
J: TRBJ1-2; size: NA; V: TRBV29-1; D: NA; CDR3: CSVGGEGNYGYTF; DNA: TGCAGCGTTGGTGGGGAAGGTAACTATGGCTACACCTTC
J: TRBJ2-3; size: NA; V: TRBV5-4; D: NA; CDR3: CASSSPQLNTQYF; DNA: TGTGCCAGCAGCTCGCCGCAGTTGAATACGCAGTATTTT
J: TRBJ1-5; size: NA; V: TRBV4-1; D: NA; CDR3: CASSQEGNRGTNQPQHF; DNA: TGCGCCAGCAGCCAAGAGGGCAATCGGGGGACAAATCAGCCCCAGCATTTT
J: TRBJ1-5; size: NA; V: TRBV28; D: NA; CDR3: CASSFPDSNYRGNQPQHF; DNA: TGTGCCAGCAGTTTCCCGGACAGCAATTATCGGGGCAATCAGCCCCAGCATTTT
J: TRBJ1-4; size: NA; V: TRBV4-2; D: TRBD1; CDR3: CASSSGQTNEKLFF; DNA: TGTGCCAGCAGCTCGGGACAGACTAATGAAAAACTGTTTTTT
J: TRBJ1-2; size: NA; V: TRBV7-9; D: NA; CDR3: CASSLVQAGYTF; DNA: TGTGCCAGCAGCTTAGTGCAGGCGGGCTACACCTTC
J: TRBJ2-7; size: NA; V: TRBV19; D: NA; CDR3: CASSTLGVGEQYF; DNA: TGTGCCAGTAGTACGCTAGGGGTGGGCGAGCAGTACTTC
J: TRBJ1-5; size: NA; V: TRBV4-1; D: NA; CDR3: CASSQVPGVSNQPQHF; DNA: TGCGCCAGCAGCCAAGTCCCAGGGGTAAGCAATCAGCCCCAGCATTTT
J: TRBJ2-2; size: once; V: TRBV6-4; D: NA; CDR3: CASSSRPFPGELFF; DNA: TGTGCCAGCAGTAGCCGGCCCTTCCCCGGGGAGCTGTTTTTT
J: TRBJ2-3; size: NA; V: TRBV5-4; D: TRBD2; CDR3: CASSLRGGGDTQYF; DNA: TGTGCCAGCAGCTTACGGGGGGGAGGGGATACGCAGTATTTT
J: TRBJ2-7; size: NA; V: TRBV27; D: TRBD1; CDR3: CASSPTGEAYEQYF; DNA: TGTGCCAGCAGTCCGACAGGGGAGGCCTACGAGCAGTACTTC
J: TRBJ2-3; size: NA; V: TRBV5-5; D: TRBD2; CDR3: CASSLGLAVNGADTQYF; DNA: TGTGCCAGCAGCTTGGGACTAGCGGTAAATGGGGCAGATACGCAGTATTTT
J: TRBJ2-1; size: NA; V: TRBV4-3; D: TRBD1; CDR3: CASKFDRGSYNEQFF; DNA: TGCGCCAGCAAGTTCGACAGGGGATCCTACAATGAGCAGTTCTTC
J: TRBJ2-7; size: NA; V: TRBV27; D: NA; CDR3: CASSLSLSLEQYF; DNA: TGTGCCAGCAGTTTATCGTTATCCCTCGAGCAGTACTTC
J: TRBJ2-7; size: NA; V: TRBV23-1; D: TRBD1; CDR3: CASTIPGQHSYEQYF; DNA: TGCGCCAGCACCATTCCGGGACAGCACTCCTACGAGCAGTACTTC
J: TRBJ1-5; size: NA; V: TRBV2; D: NA; CDR3: CASTPLPGINQPQHF; DNA: TGTGCCAGCACTCCTCTTCCGGGGATCAATCAGCCCCAGCATTTT
J: TRBJ1-2; size: once; V: TRBV27; D: TRBD1; CDR3: CASSSSNQGGGSYGYTF; DNA: TGTGCCAGCAGTTCGTCGAATCAGGGGGGAGGAAGCTATGGCTACACCTTC
J: TRBJ2-1; size: NA; V: TRBV7-3; D: TRBD2; CDR3: CASSLLAGGHNEQFF; DNA: TGTGCCAGCAGCCTACTAGCGGGGGGGCATAATGAGCAGTTCTTC
J: TRBJ2-7; size: NA; V: TRBV10-3; D: TRBD2; CDR3: CAISGGGAPYEQYF; DNA: TGTGCCATCAGTGGCGGGGGGGCCCCCTACGAGCAGTACTTC
J: TRBJ1-1; size: NA; V: TRBV7-2; D: NA; CDR3: CASSSDSLNTEAFF; DNA: TGTGCCAGCAGCTCGGACAGTTTGAACACTGAAGCTTTCTTT
J: TRBJ2-7; size: NA; V: TRBV3-1/TRBV3-2; D: NA; CDR3: CASSLGLGSYEQYF; DNA: TGTGCCAGCAGCCTCGGACTGGGATCCTACGAGCAGTACTTC
J: TRBJ1-3; size: NA; V: TRBV7-2; D: TRBD1; CDR3: CASSLWDSTGNTIYF; DNA: TGTGCCAGCAGCTTGTGGGACAGCACTGGAAACACCATATATTTT
J: TRBJ2-5; size: once; V: TRBV5-1; D: NA; CDR3: CASSPWRAQETQYF; DNA: TGCGCCAGCAGCCCCTGGCGGGCGCAAGAGACCCAGTACTTC
J: TRBJ1-1; size: NA; V: TRBV19; D: NA; CDR3: CASSTTVEAFF; DNA: TGTGCCAGTAGTACCACAGTCGAAGCTTTCTTT
J: TRBJ1-5; size: NA; V: TRBV30; D: NA; CDR3: CASAGGFNQPQHF; DNA: TGTGCCTCCGCCGGTGGATTTAATCAGCCCCAGCATTTT
J: TRBJ2-5; size: NA; V: TRBV2; D: TRBD1; CDR3: CASSGGQYQETQYF; DNA: TGTGCCAGCAGTGGGGGACAGTACCAAGAGACCCAGTACTTC
J: TRBJ1-3; size: once; V: TRBV14; D: TRBD1; CDR3: CASSLGTGTGNTIYF; DNA: TGTGCCAGCAGCCTGGGGACAGGGACTGGAAACACCATATATTTT
J: TRBJ2-3; size: NA; V: TRBV5-4; D: NA; CDR3: CASSFLGTLTDTQYF; DNA: TGTGCCAGCAGCTTTCTGGGGACTCTCACAGATACGCAGTATTTT
J: TRBJ2-3; size: few; V: TRBV19; D: NA; CDR3: CASSSRDGAGTDTQYF; DNA: TGTGCCAGTAGTTCAAGGGACGGTGCTGGCACAGATACGCAGTATTTT
J: TRBJ1-4; size: NA; V: TRBV9; D: TRBD1; CDR3: CASSVGDRSGEKLFF; DNA: TGTGCCAGCAGCGTAGGGGACAGGTCTGGTGAAAAACTGTTTTTT
J: TRBJ1-3; size: NA; V: TRBV5-6; D: NA; CDR3: CASSLGGNTIYF; DNA: TGTGCCAGCAGCTTGGGGGGCAACACCATATATTTT
J: TRBJ1-4; size: once; V: TRBV21-1; D: NA; CDR3: CASSSNDDEKLFF; DNA: TGTGCCAGCAGCTCAAACGATGATGAAAAACTGTTTTTT
J: TRBJ1-2; size: NA; V: TRBV7-2; D: NA; CDR3: CASSSGRTIHGYTF; DNA: TGTGCCAGCAGCTCCGGGAGGACAATCCATGGCTACACCTTC
J: TRBJ1-2; size: NA; V: TRBV16; D: NA; CDR3: CASSLTSTFHNNYGYTF; DNA: TGTGCCAGCAGCCTTACATCCACGTTCCACAACAACTATGGCTACACCTTC
J: TRBJ2-7; size: once; V: TRBV27; D: TRBD2; CDR3: CASSSGTSAGEQYF; DNA: TGTGCCAGCAGTTCCGGGACTAGCGCTGGTGAGCAGTACTTC
J: TRBJ2-7; size: once; V: TRBV6-5; D: NA; CDR3: CASSSVDEQYF; DNA: TGTGCCAGCAGTTCGGTCGACGAGCAGTACTTC
J: TRBJ2-1; size: NA; V: TRBV27; D: NA; CDR3: CASSLYSALSANNEQFF; DNA: TGTGCCAGCAGTTTATATTCGGCACTCTCGGCTAACAATGAGCAGTTCTTC
J: TRBJ2-1; size: once; V: TRBV2; D: NA; CDR3: CASSFVSKNEQFF; DNA: TGTGCCAGCAGTTTTGTGAGCAAAAATGAGCAGTTCTTC
J: TRBJ1-2; size: NA; V: TRBV10-3; D: NA; CDR3: CAIRKQPNYGYTF; DNA: TGTGCCATCAGGAAGCAGCCCAACTATGGCTACACCTTC